The source of this T cell receptor beta chain is a study of neurological immune-mediated disorders. In TCRdb, the 5' RACE reads were re-called with MiXCR into one record per CDR3 protein. Of some 28,000 distinct CDR3 sequences listed, around 6.3% are singletons. Ten or more counts support this clonotype. V lost 4 bases, J lost 6 bases, and 4 bases stayed unmatched. The CDR3 is 16 residues long. Germline V gene data show CDR1 as WNHNN and CDR2 as SYGVQD (reference sequence). The genes are TRBV10-1 and TRBJ2-1; the match to TRBD2 covers 15 bases. This clonotype was sampled from a woman aged 45-60 years in good health. The sequencing input was PBMCs. The CDR3 reads CASSGTSGGAGNEQFF. Here the CDR3 DNA reads TGCGCCAGCAGTGGGACTAGCGGGGGGGCTGGCAATGAGCAGTTCTTC.